The T cell receptor (beta chain) described here comes from a study of cytomegalovirus exposure and HLA in healthy donors (dated by TCRdb to 2015 to 2018). With respect to the entire study: An earlier analysis of under 600 of the donors reported roughly 300 Gb of sequence data and 117 million unique TCR beta sequences from approximately 180 million T cells. Of the roughly 410 genotyped donors, less than 85% were placed in the genetic ancestry cluster associated with self-reported Caucasian donors. About 310 gigabases of sequencing data and some 85 million unique TCR sequences were included in an early release covering 550 to 650 HLA-typed donors. The number of typed donors differed by locus: roughly 620-640 for A, B, C, DRB1 and DQB1; some 500 for DQA1; some 610 for DPA1; and roughly 450 for DPB1. Every repertoire in the discovery cohort had been generated on one and the same sequencing platform. The study aimed to test whether cataloging public T cell receptors could reveal signatures of past pathogen exposure. Donor age, sex, ethnicity and CMV serostatus were compiled together with the repertoire data. The T cell repertoires of under 750 subjects were profiled by immunosequencing and related to cytomegalovirus serostatus. A separate validation cohort of roughly 110 different subjects was used in addition to the 666-subject first cohort. Roughly 5 DR-DQ haplotypes were handled as single units for association and clustering because linkage in the cohort was strong. High-throughput TCR immunosequencing, statistical association of individual TCRs with disease status, and machine learning were combined to predict cytomegalovirus infection status. A later analysis re-examined previously published TCR beta repertoires from just over 650 donors and added high-resolution HLA genotyping to investigate patterns of TCR occurrence. The later analysis used no new phenotypic data to find candidate immune exposures, relying instead on TCR beta sequences and their occurrence across donors. On average, 235,054 unique TCR beta nucleotide sequences were sequenced per donor among some 420 genotyped donors of the cohort, with roughly a sixth of those sequences being non-productive. Both class I and class II loci were covered by HLA typing, at four-digit resolution. An earlier analysis of 500 to 750 of the donors applied high-throughput TCR beta sequencing to assess whether each TCR beta V gene segment acted as functional or pseudogenic. Genome-wide SNP genotypes for about 60% of the roughly 700 donors were used in a later genetic analysis, which treated that subset as a discovery cohort.

CDR3 length: 12 amino acids, cysteine to phenylalanine. Just the 36-base CDR3 DNA is kept, in frame starting at base 1. V is cut back by 5 bases and J by 7 bases, with 2 bases in the junction unmatched. CDR1 and CDR2 are drawn from the germline V gene: SGHVS, FQNEAQ. Regarding this clone: The antigen it binds to is not known. The input lacks base qualities; no much larger clone sits a single base away.

Library preparation used the immunoSEQ multiplex PCR assay. For the multiplex PCR, a mixture combining 60 forward primers for TCR Vbeta segments and 13 reverse primers for TCR Jbeta segments was used. The CDR3 region of rearranged TCR beta genes was amplified from genomic DNA with a multiplex PCR assay. Amplified TCR beta libraries were sequenced as 87-base-pair reads on the Illumina HiSeq System. The authors' pipeline ran thus. Across the 700 or so repertoires, a later analysis counted 80 million or so unique TCR beta chains, some 11 million of which were shared by at least two donors. Raw reads were error-corrected and collapsed into unique sequences with a nearest-neighbor algorithm that merged closely related sequences to remove PCR and sequencing errors. Alignment of CDR3 sequences to IMGT reference sequences was used to assign V, D and J gene segments. For a sequence to be retained, a match of at least six nucleotides to both a V gene segment and a J gene segment was required. A rearrangement was called productive if the CDR3 had no stop codons and remained in frame with V and J, and every other rearrangement was called non-productive. Following IMGT convention, CDR3 was defined as the stretch from the second conserved V-encoded cysteine to the conserved J-encoded phenylalanine. Sequences without an unambiguous match to a single V gene segment were excluded from the earlier analysis of 450 to 650 of the donors. An earlier analysis of a few hundred of the donors called V segments functional above 56.7% productive rearrangements and segregating when the between-donor standard deviation exceeded 5%. A statistical classification framework was built to diagnose cytomegalovirus status from the catalog of TCR beta chain sequences. V and J gene assignment, in a later analysis, came from comparing TCR nucleotide sequences with IMGT/GENE-DB human TR gene sequences. In a later analysis, CDR3 sequences and most-parsimonious VDJ recombination scenarios were assigned using the TCRdist pipeline. In a later analysis, every TCR beta chain was defined by the combination of its CDR3 amino acid sequence and its V-gene family, and reads without a unique V-gene family were dropped. In a later analysis, some 600 highly shared, low-generation-probability nucleotide sequences were removed to address suspected cross-contamination and a sequencing artifact. A later analysis calculated a clonal expansion index for each public chain from normalized within-repertoire ranks of inferred template counts. A later analysis computed generation probabilities with a VDJ recombination model fitted to out-of-frame rearrangements, and checked the results against IGoR. In a later analysis, hypergeometric tests were used to score TCR-TCR, TCR-HLA and TCR-CMV co-occurrence, with a repertoire-size bias correction applied to TCR pairs. A later analysis estimated false discovery rates by permuting HLA or CMV assignments 20 times. A later analysis grouped co-occurring TCRs with DBSCAN, adding TCRdist sequence similarity when clustering within HLA-allele-positive subsets. Repertoires with fewer than 30,000 or more than 120,000 public chains, plus five repertoires with anomalous nucleotide sharing, were excluded from co-occurrence clustering. TCRdb limited this immuneACCESS table to in-frame rearrangements with V and J called. A share of clones is missing; checked studies link under half to unresolved V genes, and the rest is unexplained. V and J calls and clone size are given by that table; D and trimming were obtained from the DNA. The sample table contains roughly 120,000 clones; only one count was recorded for about 68% of them. The top ten constitute 4.2% of the sample.

On the study overall, not on this receptor specifically: The 87-base-pair reads could not distinguish some IMGT-functional V segments, including TRBV6-2 and TRBV6-3, so those segments were excluded. The authors suggested that the approach could potentially be generalized to other disease states and immunological phenotypes. An earlier analysis of some 590 of the donors showed that most TCR beta V segments appeared in productive rearrangements either about 87% or about 30% of the time, which broadly matched IMGT annotations. The cohort was sequenced for TCR beta chains only, and without alpha or paired-chain data the features that could be detected were limited. According to a later analysis, TCR association rates differed among HLA loci, with DRB1 alleles showing the most associated TCRs and HLA-C alleles showing the fewest. In a later analysis, HLA-associated TCR beta chains showed more clonal expansion and lower generation probabilities than non-associated chains that were equally common. A further reported finding was that TCR beta sequences accurately predicted the HLA-A and HLA-B alleles for most subjects in the first cohort. The earlier analysis of 450 to 700 of the donors excluded around 17 rarely observed V segments, including chromosome 9 orphons, because counts were too low. A cluster of highly shared sequence variants was judged likely to represent a technical artifact of the sequencing pipeline. Linkage disequilibrium might explain the correlated functional status among segregating V segments, but an unknown experimental factor could not be excluded. For the cohort, immune exposure information was limited to CMV serostatus. In vitro tests confirmed that three of the cytomegalovirus-associated TCR beta chains recognize cytomegalovirus antigens. In both the original and validation cohorts, the classifier was reported to diagnose cytomegalovirus status with high specificity and sensitivity. In a later analysis, some 17,000 TCR beta sequences were associated with specific HLA alleles at a false discovery rate of 0.05. Strong co-occurrence of HLA alleles, especially DR and DQ, made assigning TCR associations to individual alleles difficult. Compared with the roughly 670-donor mean, donors in an Asian-associated ancestry cluster had fewer N-insertions in productive TCRs, according to a later genetic analysis. Most TCR sequences were observed very rarely across donors, whereas some public TCRs were present in many individuals. A total of around 150 TCR beta chains were listed by the study as associated with cytomegalovirus. An association between a missense DCLRE1C variant and V-gene and J-gene trimming of TCR beta chains was found in a later genetic analysis and replicated in an independent cohort. A later analysis found that most CMV-associated TCR beta chains appeared HLA-restricted, with HLA associations seemingly driven largely by CMV exposure. HLA typing was unavailable for some donors at each locus, so association tests used only the typed subset. In a later analysis, several top co-occurrence clusters were reported to appear linked to parvovirus B19, influenza, CMV and Epstein-Barr virus. Sequencing depth was assumed to be roughly uniform across donors in the presence/absence analyses, though that assumption may not hold.

The cohort was made up of 666 healthy bone marrow donors. At the time of sampling, all cohort members were nominally healthy, though unrecorded immune exposures were likely present. The donor was CMV seropositive and belonged to the group of a few hundred seropositive cohort members. Each donor provided a peripheral blood sample, and peripheral blood mononuclear cells were used for TCR beta sequencing. Genomic DNA was extracted from the blood cell samples with the Qiagen DNeasy Blood Extraction Kit. The source is a woman aged 40 to 49 in good health and CMV-seropositive. The sample was PBMCs. The chain is assembled from TRBV7-8 and TRBJ2-1, and TRBD1 aligns with 7 junction nucleotides. The CDR3 in this case is CASSPGGNEQFF. The DNA sequence follows: TGTGCCAGCAGCCCAGGGGGAAATGAGCAGTTCTTC.